This T cell receptor (beta chain) originates from a study of blood T cells in healthy people across ages. Through a sample-barcoded 5' primer and a J-beta primer mix, a second PCR was run for 7 to 11 cycles. TCRdb itself ran the 5' RACE reads through MiXCR, one entry per CDR3 protein. The sample consists of about 1.8 million distinct CDR3 sequences, just under 50% of them appearing once. Trimming took off 5 bases at V and 1 base at J, with 5 bases between the two ends. The length of the CDR3 is 12 residues. Germline V gene data show CDR1 as DFQATT and CDR2 as SNEGSKA (reference sequence). Findings of the study overall: The donors' CMV status was not determined, possibly confounding changes in expanded clonotypes. Percentage of naive T cells showed a strong correlation with TCR beta diversity. Among T cells, TCR beta diversity per million cells dropped roughly linearly as age rose.

About this clonotype: Its antigen is still unknown.

This chain connects TRBV20-1 to TRBJ2-2, with D uncertain. Sequenced input: blood. The receptor's source is a woman aged 40 to 50 in good health. The chain's CDR3 is CSADQNTGELFF. Here the CDR3 DNA reads TGCAGTGCTGACCAGAACACCGGGGAGCTGTTTTTT.